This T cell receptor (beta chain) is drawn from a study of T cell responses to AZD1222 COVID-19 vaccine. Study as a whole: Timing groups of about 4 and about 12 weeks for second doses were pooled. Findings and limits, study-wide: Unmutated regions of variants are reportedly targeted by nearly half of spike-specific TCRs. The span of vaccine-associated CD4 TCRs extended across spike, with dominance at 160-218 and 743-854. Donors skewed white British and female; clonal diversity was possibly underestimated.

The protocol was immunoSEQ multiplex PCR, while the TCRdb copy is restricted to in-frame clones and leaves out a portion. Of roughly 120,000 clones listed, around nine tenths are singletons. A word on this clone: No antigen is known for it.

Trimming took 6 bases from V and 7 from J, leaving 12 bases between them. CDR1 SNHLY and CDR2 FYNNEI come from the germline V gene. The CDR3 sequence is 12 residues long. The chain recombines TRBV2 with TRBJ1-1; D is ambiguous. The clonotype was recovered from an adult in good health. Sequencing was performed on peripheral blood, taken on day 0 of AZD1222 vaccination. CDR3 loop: CASRTPSGEAFF. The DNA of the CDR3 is TGTGCCAGCAGGACACCATCCGGTGAAGCTTTCTTT.